Listed below are T cell receptor beta chains from one sample, sequenced in a study of T-cell reconstitution after alpha-beta-depleted transplantation in children. From the PCR reads, TCRdb called clonotypes with MiXCR, one entry per CDR3 protein. The table has about 230,000 distinct CDR3 sequences, 11% seen once. The sequenced sample was PBMCs, obtained before TCRalphabeta/CD19-depleted stem cell transplant. The source of these receptors is a child less than two years old with acute myeloid leukemia, due to receive a stem cell transplant. Both conserved end residues are part of each CDR3. The order of the fields is D gene, clone size, V gene, J gene, CDR3 protein, CDR3 DNA. D genes are given only for firm matches. Some rows mark clone size as missing; the rest say once, few, many or name a class of expanded clone.

TRBD2	many	TRBV5-1	TRBJ2-3	CASSLTLAGTDTQYF	TGCGCCAGCAGCTTGACTCTAGCGGGAACAGATACGCAGTATTTT
NA	many	TRBV6-6	TRBJ2-5	CASRPVGETQYF	TGTGCCAGCAGACCCGTAGGAGAGACCCAGTACTTC
NA	many	TRBV30	TRBJ1-2	CAWSTSFNYGYTF	TGTGCCTGGAGTACCTCGTTTAACTATGGCTACACCTTC
TRBD1	many	TRBV18	TRBJ2-1	CASSPGQGNEQFF	TGTGCCAGCTCACCGGGACAGGGAAATGAGCAGTTCTTC
NA	many	TRBV20-1	TRBJ1-1	CSASRGGAFF	TGCAGTGCTTCGAGGGGCGGAGCTTTCTTT
NA	many	TRBV18	TRBJ2-2	CASSRMGQNTGELFF	TGTGCCAGCTCTCGAATGGGACAGAACACCGGGGAGCTGTTTTTT
TRBD2	many	TRBV10-3	TRBJ2-7	CATLTGTSYEQYF	TGTGCCACCCTCACCGGGACTAGCTACGAGCAGTACTTC
NA	many	TRBV18	TRBJ2-7	CASSPPVGAYEQYF	TGTGCCAGCTCACCACCGGTAGGGGCCTACGAGCAGTACTTC
NA	many	TRBV11-3	TRBJ2-6	CASSSHSGANVLTF	TGTGCCAGCAGTTCACACTCTGGGGCCAACGTCCTGACTTTC
TRBD2	many	TRBV6-1	TRBJ2-3	CASQTTGGTDTQYF	TGTGCCAGCCAAACGACCGGGGGGACAGATACGCAGTATTTT
TRBD2	NA	TRBV28	TRBJ2-1	CASSPGLAEFF	TGTGCCAGCAGCCCGGGACTAGCTGAGTTCTTC
NA	many	TRBV7-8	TRBJ2-1	CASSSDTLNYNEQFF	TGTGCCAGCAGCTCGGACACCCTAAATTACAATGAGCAGTTCTTC
NA	many	TRBV3-1	TRBJ2-3	CASSQGGDPTQYF	TGTGCCAGCAGCCAAGGGGGGGACCCCACGCAGTATTTT
NA	many	TRBV7-9	TRBJ1-6	CASSLGGVDNSPLHF	TGTGCCAGCAGCTTAGGTGGAGTCGATAATTCACCCCTCCACTTT
NA	NA	TRBV18	TRBJ2-1	CASSPSEDTYNEQFF	TGTGCCAGCTCACCTAGTGAGGACACCTACAATGAGCAGTTCTTC
TRBD1	many	TRBV14	TRBJ2-1	CASSRVDQTGGKQFF	TGTGCCAGCAGCCGGGTTGATCAAACAGGGGGGAAGCAGTTCTTC
TRBD2	NA	TRBV5-6	TRBJ2-3	CASSGTAGRVDTQYF	TGTGCCAGCAGCGGGACGGCGGGGAGGGTTGATACGCAGTATTTT
NA	NA	TRBV11-1	TRBJ2-3	CASSLALGRPDTQYF	TGTGCCAGCAGCTTAGCGCTCGGGAGACCAGATACGCAGTATTTT
NA	NA	TRBV7-9	TRBJ2-3	CASSPGEGADTQYF	TGTGCCAGCAGCCCGGGAGAAGGGGCAGATACGCAGTATTTT